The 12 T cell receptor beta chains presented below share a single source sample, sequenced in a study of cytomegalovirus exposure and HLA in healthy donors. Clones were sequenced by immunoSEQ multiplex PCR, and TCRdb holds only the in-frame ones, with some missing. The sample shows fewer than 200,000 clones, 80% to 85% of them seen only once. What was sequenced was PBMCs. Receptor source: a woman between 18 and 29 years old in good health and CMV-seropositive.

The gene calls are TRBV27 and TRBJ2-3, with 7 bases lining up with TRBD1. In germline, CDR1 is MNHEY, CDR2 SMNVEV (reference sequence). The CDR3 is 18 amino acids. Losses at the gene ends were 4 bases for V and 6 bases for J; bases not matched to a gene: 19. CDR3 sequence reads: CASSSPPGQIFRGDTQYF. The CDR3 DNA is TGTGCCAGCAGTTCCCCGCCGGGACAGATCTTCAGAGGGGATACGCAGTATTTT.

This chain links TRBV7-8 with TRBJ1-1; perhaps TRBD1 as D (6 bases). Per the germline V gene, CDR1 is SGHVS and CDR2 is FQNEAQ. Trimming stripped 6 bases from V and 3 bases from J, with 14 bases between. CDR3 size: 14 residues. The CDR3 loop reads CASRGNRADTEAFF. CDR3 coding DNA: TGTGCCAGCAGAGGGAACAGGGCGGACACTGAAGCTTTCTTT.

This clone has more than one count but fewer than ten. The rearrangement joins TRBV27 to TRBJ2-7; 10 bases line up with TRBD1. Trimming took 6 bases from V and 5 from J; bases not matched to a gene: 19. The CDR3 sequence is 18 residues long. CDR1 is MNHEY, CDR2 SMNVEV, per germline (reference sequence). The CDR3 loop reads CASRDIRDRGRGEHEQYF. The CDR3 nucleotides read TGTGCCAGCAGGGACATCCGGGACAGGGGAAGGGGAGAACACGAGCAGTACTTC.

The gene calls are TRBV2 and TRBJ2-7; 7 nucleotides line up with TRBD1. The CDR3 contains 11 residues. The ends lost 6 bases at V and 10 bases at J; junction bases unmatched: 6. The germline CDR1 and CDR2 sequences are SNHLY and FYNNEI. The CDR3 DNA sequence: TGTGCCAGCAGACAAGACAGGGTACAGTACTTC. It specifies CASRQDRVQYF.

The CDR3 bases are TGTGCCAGCCTAAAAAGACAGGTCTCTGGGGCCAACGTCCTGACTTTC. This gives the protein CASLKRQVSGANVLTF. The rearrangement links TRBV19 to TRBJ2-6; the D gene is possibly TRBD1 (6 bases). The CDR3 is 16 amino acids. V lost 9 bases to trimming and J lost 0 bases, with 15 bases between them. CDR1 and CDR2 from the germline V gene are LNHDA and SQIVND (reference sequence).

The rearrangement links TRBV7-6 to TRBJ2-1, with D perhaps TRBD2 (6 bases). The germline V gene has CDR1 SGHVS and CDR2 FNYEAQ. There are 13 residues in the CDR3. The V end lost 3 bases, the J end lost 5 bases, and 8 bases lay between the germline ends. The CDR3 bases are TGTGCCAGCAGCTTGGGACTTAACAATGAGCAGTTCTTC. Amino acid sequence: CASSLGLNNEQFF.

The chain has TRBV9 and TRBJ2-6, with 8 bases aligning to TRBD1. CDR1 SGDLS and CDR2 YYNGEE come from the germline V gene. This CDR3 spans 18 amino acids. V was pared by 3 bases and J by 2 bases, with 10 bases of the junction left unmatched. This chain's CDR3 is CASSETQGAVPGANVLTF. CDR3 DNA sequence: TGTGCCAGCAGCGAGACCCAGGGGGCGGTCCCTGGGGCCAACGTCCTGACTTTC.

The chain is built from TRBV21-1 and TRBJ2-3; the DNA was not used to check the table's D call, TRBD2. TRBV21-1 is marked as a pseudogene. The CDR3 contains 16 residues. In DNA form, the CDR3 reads TGTGCCTCGACGTTGCGGGAGGGCCCTAGTACAGATACGCAGTATTTT. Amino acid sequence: CASTLREGPSTDTQYF.

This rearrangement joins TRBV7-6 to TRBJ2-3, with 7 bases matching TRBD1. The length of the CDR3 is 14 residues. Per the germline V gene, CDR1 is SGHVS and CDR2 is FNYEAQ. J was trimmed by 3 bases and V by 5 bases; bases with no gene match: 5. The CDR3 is CASSGDSGTDTQYF. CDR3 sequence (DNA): TGTGCCAGCAGCGGGGACAGTGGAACAGATACGCAGTATTTT.

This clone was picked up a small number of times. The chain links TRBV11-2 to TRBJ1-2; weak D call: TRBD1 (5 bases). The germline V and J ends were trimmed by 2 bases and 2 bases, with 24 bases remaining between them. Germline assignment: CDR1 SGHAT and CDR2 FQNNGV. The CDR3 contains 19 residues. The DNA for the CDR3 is TGTGCCAGCAGCTTATCCGGCGTGGACGCCGTGGGGGGGAACTATGGCTACACCTTC. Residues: CASSLSGVDAVGGNYGYTF.

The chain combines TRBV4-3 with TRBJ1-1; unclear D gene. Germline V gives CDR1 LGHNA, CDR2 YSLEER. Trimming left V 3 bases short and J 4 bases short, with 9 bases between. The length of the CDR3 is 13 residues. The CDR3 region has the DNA TGCGCCAGCAGCCACCGCCCAGGCACTGAAGCTTTCTTT. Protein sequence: CASSHRPGTEAFF.

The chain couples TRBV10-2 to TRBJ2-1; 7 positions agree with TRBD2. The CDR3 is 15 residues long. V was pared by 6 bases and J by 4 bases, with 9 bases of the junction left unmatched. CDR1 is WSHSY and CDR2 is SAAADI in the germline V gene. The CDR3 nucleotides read TGCGCCAGCAGGGGAGGGGAGGGCAGTTACAATGAGCAGTTCTTC. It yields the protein CASRGGEGSYNEQFF.